This T cell receptor beta chain was observed in a study of OX40 agonist ivuxolimab in advanced cancers. The V gene end was trimmed by 4 bases and the J gene end by 12 bases; junction bases not matched to a gene: 6. Germline V gene data show CDR1 as SQVTM and CDR2 as ANQGSEA. This CDR3 has 12 residues. Libraries were prepared by immunoSEQ multiplex PCR; TCRdb keeps only in-frame clonotypes and omits some of them. The sample lists around 20,000 clones, 90% seen once, with 49% in the top ten. The table lists this clone with a count of one. The sequence derives from an adult with an advanced solid tumor such as melanoma, head and neck, liver or kidney cancer. The sequences come from CD4+ or CD8+ T cells sorted from blood, collected in a trial of the OX40 agonist ivuxolimab. This chain uses TRBV29-1 with TRBJ1-4; TRBD1 agrees at 9 bases. CDR3 amino acids: CSVVTGGAELFF. The DNA for the CDR3 is TGCAGCGTTGTTACAGGGGGCGCAGAACTGTTTTTT.